This T cell receptor (beta chain) emerged from a study of regulatory T cells in long-lasting Graves disease. Library construction for TCR beta used iRepertoire HTBI primers and Arm-PCR of CDR3 regions. Each CDR3 protein gets one entry after TCRdb re-called the multiplex PCR reads with MiXCR. Altogether about 430,000 distinct CDR3 sequences are present, about 15% being singletons, with the ten largest covering about 8%. This clonotype has just a few counts. V lost 6 bases, J lost 2 bases, and 9 bases lay in between. This CDR3 has 13 amino acids. Documented time point: newly diagnosed GD, antithyroid drugs for less than 3 months. Extracted RNA from PBMCs served as the source of the TCR library. The same sample was also studied in work on T cells in Graves' hyperthyroidism and ophthalmopathy.

The V gene is TRBV12-3 or TRBV12-4, the J gene TRBJ2-3; D is unclear. Source: peripheral blood mononuclear cells (PBMCs), taken at new diagnosis, from a patient treated with antithyroid drugs. The source of this sequence is a woman aged 40 to 55 with Graves disease. This CDR3 reads CASRIGPTDTQYF. CDR3 DNA sequence: TGTGCCAGCAGGATTGGGCCCACAGATACGCAGTATTTT.